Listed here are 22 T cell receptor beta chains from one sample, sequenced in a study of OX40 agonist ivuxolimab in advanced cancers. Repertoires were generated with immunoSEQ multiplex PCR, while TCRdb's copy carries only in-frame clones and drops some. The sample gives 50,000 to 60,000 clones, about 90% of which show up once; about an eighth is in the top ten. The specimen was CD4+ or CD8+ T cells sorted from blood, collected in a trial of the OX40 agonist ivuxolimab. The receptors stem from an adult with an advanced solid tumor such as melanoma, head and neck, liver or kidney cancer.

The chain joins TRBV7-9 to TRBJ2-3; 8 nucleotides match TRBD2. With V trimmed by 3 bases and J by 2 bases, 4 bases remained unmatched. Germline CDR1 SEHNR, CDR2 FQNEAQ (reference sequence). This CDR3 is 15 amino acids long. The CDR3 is CASSFPSGSTDTQYF. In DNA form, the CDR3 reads TGTGCCAGCAGCTTCCCTAGCGGGTCCACAGATACGCAGTATTTT.

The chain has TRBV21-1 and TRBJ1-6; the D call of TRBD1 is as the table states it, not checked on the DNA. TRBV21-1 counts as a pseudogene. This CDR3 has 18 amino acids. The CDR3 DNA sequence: TGTGCCAGCAGCAAAGGAGGACTGACGGGACAACATAATTCACCCCTCCACTTT. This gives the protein CASSKGGLTGQHNSPLHF.

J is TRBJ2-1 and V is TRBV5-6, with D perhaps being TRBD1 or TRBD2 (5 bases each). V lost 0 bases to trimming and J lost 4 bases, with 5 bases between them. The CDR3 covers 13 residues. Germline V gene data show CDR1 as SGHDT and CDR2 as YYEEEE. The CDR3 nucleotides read TGTGCCAGCAGCTTGGGGGGGTACAATGAGCAGTTCTTC. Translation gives CASSLGGYNEQFF. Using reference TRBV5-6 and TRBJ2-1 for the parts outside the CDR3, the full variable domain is DAGVTQSPTHLIKTRGQQVTLRCSPKSGHDTVSWYQQALGQGPQFIFQYYEEEERQRGNFPDRFSGHQFPNYSSELNVNALLLGDSALYLCASSLGGYNEQFFGPGTRLTVL.

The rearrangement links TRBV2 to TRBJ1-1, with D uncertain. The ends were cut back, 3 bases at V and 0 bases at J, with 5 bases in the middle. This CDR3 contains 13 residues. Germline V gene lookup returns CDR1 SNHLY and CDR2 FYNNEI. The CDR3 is CASSDGMNTEAFF. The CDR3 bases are TGTGCCAGCAGTGATGGGATGAACACTGAAGCTTTCTTT.

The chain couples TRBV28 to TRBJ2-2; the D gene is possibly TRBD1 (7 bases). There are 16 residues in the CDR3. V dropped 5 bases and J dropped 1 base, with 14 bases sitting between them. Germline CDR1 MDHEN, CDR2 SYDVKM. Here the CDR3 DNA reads TGTGCCAGCAGTCCGGGGGACAGCCGGAACACCGGGGAGCTGTTTTTT. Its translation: CASSPGDSRNTGELFF.

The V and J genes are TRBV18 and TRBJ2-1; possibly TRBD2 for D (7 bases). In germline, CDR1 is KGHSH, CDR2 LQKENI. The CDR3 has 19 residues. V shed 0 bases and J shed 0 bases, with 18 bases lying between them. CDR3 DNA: TGTGCCAGCTCACCACCGTTTGGGGGGGGCGGAAGCTCCTACAATGAGCAGTTCTTC. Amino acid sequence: CASSPPFGGGGSSYNEQFF.

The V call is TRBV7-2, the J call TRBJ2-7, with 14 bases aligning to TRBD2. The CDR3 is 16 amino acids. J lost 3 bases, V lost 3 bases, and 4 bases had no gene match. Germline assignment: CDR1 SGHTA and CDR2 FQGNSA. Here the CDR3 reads CASSFPGLAGVYEQYF. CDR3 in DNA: TGTGCCAGCAGCTTTCCGGGACTAGCGGGGGTCTACGAGCAGTACTTC.

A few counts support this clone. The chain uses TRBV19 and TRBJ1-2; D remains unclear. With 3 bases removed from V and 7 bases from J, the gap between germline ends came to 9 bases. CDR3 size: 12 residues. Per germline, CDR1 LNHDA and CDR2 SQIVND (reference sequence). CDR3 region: CASSMEGRGYTF. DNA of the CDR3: TGTGCCAGTAGTATGGAGGGCCGTGGCTACACCTTC.

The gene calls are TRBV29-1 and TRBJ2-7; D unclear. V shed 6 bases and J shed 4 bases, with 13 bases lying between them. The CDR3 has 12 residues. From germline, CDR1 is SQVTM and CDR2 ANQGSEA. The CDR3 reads CSVGPMGYEQYF. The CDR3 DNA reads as TGCAGCGTCGGGCCAATGGGGTACGAGCAGTACTTC.

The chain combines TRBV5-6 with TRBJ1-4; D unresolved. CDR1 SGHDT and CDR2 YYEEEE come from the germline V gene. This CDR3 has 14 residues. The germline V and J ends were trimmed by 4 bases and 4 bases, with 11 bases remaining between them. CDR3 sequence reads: CASSRTLLNEKLFF. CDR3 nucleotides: TGTGCCAGCAGCCGGACCCTACTTAATGAAAAACTGTTTTTT.

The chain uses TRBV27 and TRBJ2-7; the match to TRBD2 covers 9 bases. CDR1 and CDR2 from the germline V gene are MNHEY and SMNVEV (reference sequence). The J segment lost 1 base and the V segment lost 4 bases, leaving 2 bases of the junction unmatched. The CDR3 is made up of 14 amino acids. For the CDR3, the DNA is TGTGCCAGCAGTTCAGCGGGAGGATCCTACGAGCAGTACTTC. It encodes CASSSAGGSYEQYF.

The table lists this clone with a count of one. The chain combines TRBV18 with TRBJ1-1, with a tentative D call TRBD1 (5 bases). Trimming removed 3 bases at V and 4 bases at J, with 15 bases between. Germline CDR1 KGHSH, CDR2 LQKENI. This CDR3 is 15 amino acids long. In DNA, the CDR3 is TGTGCCAGCTCACCGTCTTCCGCGGGGGTCACTGAAGCTTTCTTT. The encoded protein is CASSPSSAGVTEAFF.

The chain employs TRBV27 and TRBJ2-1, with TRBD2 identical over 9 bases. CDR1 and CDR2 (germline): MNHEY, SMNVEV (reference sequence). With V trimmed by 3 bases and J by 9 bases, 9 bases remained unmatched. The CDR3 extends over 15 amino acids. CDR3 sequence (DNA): TGTGCCAGCAGTTTTGCGGGAGGGCTCAACAGTGAGCAGTTCTTC. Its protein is CASSFAGGLNSEQFF.

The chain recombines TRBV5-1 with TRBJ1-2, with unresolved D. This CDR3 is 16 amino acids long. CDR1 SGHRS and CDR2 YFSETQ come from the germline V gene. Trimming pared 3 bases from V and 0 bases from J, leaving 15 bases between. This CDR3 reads CASSSRGGEPNYGYTF. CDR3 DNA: TGCGCCAGCAGCTCCCGAGGTGGGGAACCTAACTATGGCTACACCTTC.

CDR3 sequence reads: CASSTGTPYEQYF. As DNA, the CDR3 is TGTGCCAGCAGTACTGGGACCCCCTACGAGCAGTACTTC. The rearrangement uses TRBV6-5 and TRBJ2-7, with D possibly being TRBD1 or TRBD2 (5 bases each). CDR3 length: 13 amino acids. The germline CDR1 and CDR2 sequences are MNHEY and SVGAGI. V lost 5 bases, J lost 2 bases, and 10 bases lay in between.

CDR3 loop: CASSLTGTGTYEQYF. As DNA, the CDR3 is TGTGCCAGCAGCTTGACCGGGACAGGGACCTACGAGCAGTACTTC. The rearrangement joins TRBV5-5 to TRBJ2-7; TRBD1 aligns across 9 bases. There are 15 residues in the CDR3. Trimming removed 1 base from V and 2 bases from J; junction bases left unmatched: 4. Germline V gene sequence: CDR1 SGHKS, CDR2 YYEKEE (reference sequence).

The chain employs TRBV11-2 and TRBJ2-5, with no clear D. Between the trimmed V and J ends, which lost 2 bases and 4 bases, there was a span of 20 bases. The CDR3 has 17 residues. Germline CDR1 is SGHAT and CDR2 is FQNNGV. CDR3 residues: CASSLSTSGVLGETQYF. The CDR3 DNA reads TGTGCCAGCAGCTTATCCACCTCTGGTGTATTGGGAGAGACCCAGTACTTC.

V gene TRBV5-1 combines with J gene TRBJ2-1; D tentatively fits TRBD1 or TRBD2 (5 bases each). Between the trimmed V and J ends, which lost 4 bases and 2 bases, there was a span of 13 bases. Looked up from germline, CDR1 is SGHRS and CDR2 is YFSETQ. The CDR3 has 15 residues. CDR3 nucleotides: TGCGCCAGCAGCCCCGACGGGGCCACCTACAATGAGCAGTTCTTC. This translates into CASSPDGATYNEQFF.

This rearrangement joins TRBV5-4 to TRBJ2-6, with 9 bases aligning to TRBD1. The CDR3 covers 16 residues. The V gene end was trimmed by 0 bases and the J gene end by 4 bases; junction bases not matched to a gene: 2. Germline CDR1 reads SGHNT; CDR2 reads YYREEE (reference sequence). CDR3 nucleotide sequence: TGTGCCAGCAGCTTGGGACAGGGGGTCGGGGCCAACGTCCTGACTTTC. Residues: CASSLGQGVGANVLTF.

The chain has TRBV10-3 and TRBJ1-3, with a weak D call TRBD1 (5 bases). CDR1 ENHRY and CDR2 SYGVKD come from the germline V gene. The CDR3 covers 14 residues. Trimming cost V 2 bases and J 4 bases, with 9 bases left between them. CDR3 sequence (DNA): TGTGCCATCAGTGAGCAGGGTACGGGAAACACCATATATTTT. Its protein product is CAISEQGTGNTIYF.

The CDR3 here is CASSLGLLETQYF. The DNA of the CDR3 is TGTGCCAGCAGCTTAGGACTTCTCGAGACCCAGTACTTC. This chain connects TRBV13 to TRBJ2-5; D unclear. Between the trimmed V and J ends, which lost 0 bases and 5 bases, there was a span of 7 bases. The CDR3 consists of 13 residues. Looked up from germline, CDR1 is PRHDT and CDR2 is FYEKMQ (reference sequence).

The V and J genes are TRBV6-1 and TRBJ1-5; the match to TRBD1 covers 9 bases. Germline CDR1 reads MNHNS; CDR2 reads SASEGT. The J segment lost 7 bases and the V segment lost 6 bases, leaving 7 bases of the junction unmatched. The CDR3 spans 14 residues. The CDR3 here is CASSPGQGRQPQHF. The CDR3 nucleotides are TGTGCCAGCAGCCCCGGACAGGGGAGGCAGCCCCAGCATTTT.